A single sample gave rise to the 24 T cell receptor beta chains below, sequenced in a study of cytomegalovirus exposure and HLA in healthy donors. PCR employed 60 Vbeta and 13 Jbeta primers. The repertoire was sequenced with immunoSEQ multiplex PCR; TCRdb's copy has only in-frame clones and lacks some. The repertoire consists of 150,000 to 200,000 clones, with around three quarters occurring once and the leading ten covering 1.5% to 2%. The sequencing sample was made of PBMCs. Receptors were obtained from a man aged 25 to 45 in good health and CMV-seronegative.

This sequence joins TRBV2 and TRBJ1-2; 8 nucleotides align to TRBD1. From germline, CDR1 is SNHLY and CDR2 FYNNEI. The CDR3 loop spans 14 amino acids. With V trimmed by 5 bases and J by 3 bases, 5 bases remained unmatched. The DNA of the CDR3 is TGTGCCAGCAGTCAGGGGGCTGCGGACTATGGCTACACCTTC. Protein product: CASSQGAADYGYTF.

The chain links TRBV30 to TRBJ2-7, with 9 bases aligning to TRBD2. The CDR3 has 13 residues. J gave up 13 bases and V 1 base, and 11 bases lay outside the gene matches. In germline, CDR1 is GTSNPN, CDR2 SVGIG (reference sequence). CDR3: CAWSEDIAGVAYF. CDR3 nucleotides: TGTGCCTGGAGTGAGGATATAGCGGGAGTTGCTTACTTC.

The chain couples TRBV7-9 to TRBJ2-3; D not certain. The ends were cut back, 11 bases at V and 0 bases at J, with 12 bases in the middle. Per germline, CDR1 SEHNR and CDR2 FQNEAQ (reference sequence). CDR3 length equals 13 residues. The CDR3 loop reads CAVDLDSTDTQYF. CDR3 in DNA: TGTGCCGTCGACTTAGATAGCACAGATACGCAGTATTTT.

The chain recombines TRBV28 with TRBJ2-1; 16 positions agree with TRBD2. The CDR3 is 16 amino acids. V was pared by 4 bases and J by 10 bases, with 7 bases of the junction left unmatched. Germline CDR1 MDHEN, CDR2 SYDVKM. The CDR3 coding sequence is TGTGCCAGCAGTTCCGCGGGGACTAGCGGGAGGGAGGAGCAGTTCTTC. Translation gives CASSSAGTSGREEQFF.

The chain uses TRBV28 and TRBJ1-4; TRBD1 is a possible D gene (6 bases). Germline V gene sequence: CDR1 MDHEN, CDR2 SYDVKM. The V and J ends lost 5 bases and 5 bases respectively, with 15 bases between them. The length of the CDR3 is 15 residues. The CDR3: CASSATRGANEKLFF. The CDR3 DNA reads as TGTGCCAGCAGTGCTACCCGGGGGGCGAATGAAAAACTGTTTTTT.

This chain connects TRBV29-1 to TRBJ1-1; D call uncertain. This CDR3 is 10 amino acids long. The V and J ends lost 7 bases and 1 base respectively, with 4 bases between them. Germline V gene sequence: CDR1 SQVTM, CDR2 ANQGSEA. The CDR3 coding sequence is TGCAGCGGACAGAACACTGAAGCTTTCTTT. This translates into CSGQNTEAFF.

The chain combines TRBV28 with TRBJ1-5; the match to TRBD1 covers 7 bases. CDR1 is MDHEN and CDR2 is SYDVKM in the germline V gene. The CDR3 consists of 15 residues. The V gene end was trimmed by 2 bases and the J gene end by 6 bases; junction bases not matched to a gene: 7. CDR3: CASSLPQGVSQPQHF. As DNA, the CDR3 is TGTGCCAGCAGTTTACCCCAGGGGGTGAGTCAGCCCCAGCATTTT.

The chain combines TRBV6-5 with TRBJ2-5; TRBD2 matches at 7 bases. J was trimmed by 5 bases and V by 6 bases; bases with no gene match: 12. The germline V gene encodes CDR1 MNHEY and CDR2 SVGAGI. The CDR3 length is 15 residues. CDR3 region: CASRTVAGVLETQYF. DNA of the CDR3: TGTGCCAGCAGGACCGTGGCGGGAGTTCTGGAGACCCAGTACTTC.

The V call is TRBV18, the J call TRBJ2-7, with a weak D call TRBD1 (5 bases). Germline V gene lookup returns CDR1 KGHSH and CDR2 LQKENI. Trimming removed 1 base at V and 3 bases at J, with 19 bases between. The CDR3 runs 17 residues. CDR3 sequence: CASSPRKTVSNNYEQYF. The DNA for the CDR3 is TGTGCCAGCTCACCACGGAAGACAGTCTCGAACAACTACGAGCAGTACTTC. The full variable domain, completed using reference TRBV18 and TRBJ2-7, is NAGVMQNPRHLVRRRGQEARLRCSPMKGHSHVYWYRQLPEEGLKFMVYLQKENIIDESGMPKERFSAEFPKEGPSILRIQQVVRGDSAAYFCASSPRKTVSNNYEQYFGPGTRLTVT.

The chain employs TRBV6-5 and TRBJ2-7; 7 bases agree with TRBD1. With V trimmed by 0 bases and J by 2 bases, 4 bases remained unmatched. Germline V gives CDR1 MNHEY, CDR2 SVGAGI. This CDR3 is built from 15 residues. The CDR3 DNA follows: TGTGCCAGCAGTTACTCTGAGACAGGGACCTACGAGCAGTACTTC. Its protein product is CASSYSETGTYEQYF.

This chain links TRBV6-4 with TRBJ2-2; the match to TRBD2 covers 9 bases. Trimming took 8 bases from V and 4 from J; bases not matched to a gene: 2. The CDR3 contains 13 residues. Per the germline V gene, CDR1 is MRHNA and CDR2 is SNTAGT. In DNA, the CDR3 is TGTGCCAGCGCTAGCGGGGCCACCGGGGAGCTGTTTTTT. Its translation is CASASGATGELFF.

The chain has TRBV5-1 and TRBJ1-1; 12 bases fit TRBD1. V shed 0 bases, J shed 1 base, and the junction held 1 base outside the gene matches. There are 16 residues in the CDR3. Germline V CDR1 and CDR2: SGHRS, YFSETQ. The CDR3 DNA sequence: TGCGCCAGCAGCTTGGTGGGACAGGGGGCGAACACTGAAGCTTTCTTT. Its protein product is CASSLVGQGANTEAFF.

The genes are TRBV19 and TRBJ1-3; D uncertain. V dropped 3 bases and J dropped 0 bases, with 6 bases sitting between them. Germline lookup yields CDR1 LNHDA and CDR2 SQIVND (reference sequence). The CDR3 is 14 amino acids. DNA for the CDR3: TGTGCCAGTAGTATTATGAGCTCTGGAAACACCATATATTTT. It specifies CASSIMSSGNTIYF.

The V call is TRBV13, the J call TRBJ2-3; D is unresolved. Germline-derived CDR1 and CDR2 are PRHDT and FYEKMQ (reference sequence). With 4 bases removed from V and 3 bases from J, the gap between germline ends came to 14 bases. This CDR3 region has 15 residues. The CDR3 reads CASSSETYRTDTQYF. CDR3 nucleotides: TGTGCCAGCAGCTCAGAGACATATAGAACAGATACGCAGTATTTT.

The chain joins TRBV4-1 to TRBJ2-1; TRBD2 matches 9 bases. J gave up 3 bases and V 4 bases, and 4 bases lay outside the gene matches. Germline-derived CDR1 and CDR2 are MGHRA and YSYEKL. CDR3 length: 15 residues. DNA of the CDR3: TGCGCCAGCAGCCGGACTAGCGCGAGCTACAATGAGCAGTTCTTC. Translation: CASSRTSASYNEQFF.

V is TRBV11-3 and J is TRBJ2-7, with D perhaps TRBD1 (6 bases). There are 14 residues in the CDR3. Trimming cost V 2 bases and J 2 bases, with 10 bases left between them. The germline V gene has CDR1 SGHNT and CDR2 YENEEA. CDR3 loop: CASSLRGSTYEQYF. The CDR3 region has the DNA TGTGCCAGCAGCTTAAGGGGGTCCACCTACGAGCAGTACTTC.

The rearrangement joins TRBV14 to TRBJ2-4; 8 bases are a match to TRBD2. CDR1 and CDR2 (germline): SGHDN, FVKESK. This CDR3 is 17 amino acids long. V was pared by 2 bases and J by 0 bases, with 6 bases of the junction left unmatched. The CDR3 loop reads CASSQTEAGGAKNIQYF. The DNA for the CDR3 is TGTGCCAGCAGCCAAACAGAGGCGGGAGGAGCCAAAAACATTCAGTACTTC.

J is TRBJ1-1 and V is TRBV7-9; tentative D call: TRBD1 (5 bases). This CDR3 contains 14 residues. The V gene's germline CDR1 is SEHNR and CDR2 FQNEAQ (reference sequence). The ends were cut back, 5 bases at V and 0 bases at J, with 10 bases in the middle. The CDR3 DNA follows: TGTGCCAGCAGCAACAAACAGGTGAACACTGAAGCTTTCTTT. Protein sequence: CASSNKQVNTEAFF.

J is TRBJ1-2 and V is TRBV10-3; D is possibly TRBD1 (6 bases). V gave up 9 bases and J gave up 7 bases, with 15 bases separating them. The length of the CDR3 is 12 residues. Per the germline V gene, CDR1 is ENHRY and CDR2 is SYGVKD. In nucleotides, the CDR3 is TGTGCCATAAGACAGGACTCTGGTGGCTACACCTTC. Protein: CAIRQDSGGYTF.

The chain combines TRBV28 with TRBJ1-2; D may be TRBD1 (5 bases). CDR3 length: 15 residues. Germline V gives CDR1 MDHEN, CDR2 SYDVKM. V dropped 3 bases and J dropped 5 bases, with 16 bases sitting between them. The CDR3 DNA is TGTGCCAGCAGTTTTTTAATAGGCGGGGGATATGGCTACACCTTC. It codes for CASSFLIGGGYGYTF.

This sequence joins TRBV19 and TRBJ2-7; weak D call: TRBD1 (6 bases). Trimming shortened V by 5 bases and J by 3 bases, and 11 bases separated the two germline ends. The CDR3 extends over 13 amino acids. Germline CDR1 LNHDA, CDR2 SQIVND (reference sequence). As DNA, the CDR3 is TGTGCCAGTAGTGTGGACAGTGGCTACGAGCAGTACTTC. Its protein product is CASSVDSGYEQYF.

This chain joins TRBV25-1 and TRBJ1-5; D is unclear. The germline V gene encodes CDR1 MGHDK and CDR2 SYGVNS. The CDR3 has 12 amino acids. V was clipped by 3 bases and J by 4 bases, with 4 bases between them. CDR3 bases: TGTGCCAGCAGTGACGGGAATCAGCCCCAGCATTTT. This sequence encodes CASSDGNQPQHF.

V and J are TRBV30 and TRBJ2-1; D is perhaps TRBD2 (6 bases). V lost 2 bases, J lost 9 bases, and 26 bases lay in between. The V gene's germline CDR1 is GTSNPN and CDR2 SVGIG (reference sequence). This CDR3 comprises 17 residues. CDR3 in DNA: TGTGCCTGGAGTCCCCCCCGCATTAGCGGTCACGTAGGTGAGCAGTTCTTC. Encoded protein: CAWSPPRISGHVGEQFF.

The V gene is TRBV6-1, the J gene TRBJ1-5; possibly TRBD1 for D (5 bases). V was pared by 8 bases and J by 7 bases, with 18 bases between. The germline V gene has CDR1 MNHNS and CDR2 SASEGT. This CDR3 comprises 14 residues. In DNA form, the CDR3 reads TGTGCCAGCCTTCTCTTAAGGGGTGAGCAGCCCCAGCATTTT. The encoded protein is CASLLLRGEQPQHF.